This T cell receptor beta chain was profiled in a study of shared clonotypes between healthy human individuals. The CDR3 is made up of 15 amino acids. V lost 5 bases and J 0 bases, leaving 14 bases between the germline ends. Per germline, CDR1 MDHEN and CDR2 SYDVKM. Methods used by the authors: Junction-only sequences without quality scores were provided by ImmunoSEQ, so filtering was different. Clones were sequenced by immunoSEQ multiplex PCR, and TCRdb holds only the in-frame ones, with some missing. V and J calls and clone size come straight from that table; D and trimming were deduced from the DNA. Of 330,000 or so clones listed, roughly 70% are singletons. CD4+ cell separation produced CD45RA+ naive and CD45RA-negative memory subsets.

This rearrangement joins TRBV28 to TRBJ2-7; a possible D gene is TRBD2 (6 bases). The source is a man aged 30-40 years in good health. Material for sequencing was memory CD4+ T cells sorted from blood. Subset given: CD45RA-negative fraction. CDR3 bases: TGTGCCAGCAGTCGCGGAGGGGCGAGCTCCTACGAGCAGTACTTC. This codes for CASSRGGASSYEQYF.